This T cell receptor (beta chain) was sequenced during a study of OX40 agonist ivuxolimab in advanced cancers. Study details: An anti-OX40 (CD134) antibody with agonistic activity, ivuxolimab, was administered to patients.

Here immunoSEQ multiplex PCR was the method, and the copy in TCRdb shows in-frame clones only, minus some. The table lists about 23,000 clones, about 76% of them singletons, with 2% to 2.5% in the top ten. The CDR3 has 13 residues. The V and J ends lost 4 bases and 4 bases, in that order; junction bases with no gene match: 2. In germline, CDR1 is SGHRS, CDR2 YFSETQ. The chain is built from TRBV5-1 and TRBJ2-1, with 7 bases identical to TRBD1. The sequencing here drew on CD4+ or CD8+ T cells sorted from blood, taken in a trial of the OX40 agonist ivuxolimab. The receptor's source is an adult with an advanced solid tumor such as melanoma, head and neck, liver or kidney cancer. The CDR3, as DNA: TGCGCCAGCAGCCAGGGACAGTACAATGAGCAGTTCTTC. This sequence encodes CASSQGQYNEQFF.